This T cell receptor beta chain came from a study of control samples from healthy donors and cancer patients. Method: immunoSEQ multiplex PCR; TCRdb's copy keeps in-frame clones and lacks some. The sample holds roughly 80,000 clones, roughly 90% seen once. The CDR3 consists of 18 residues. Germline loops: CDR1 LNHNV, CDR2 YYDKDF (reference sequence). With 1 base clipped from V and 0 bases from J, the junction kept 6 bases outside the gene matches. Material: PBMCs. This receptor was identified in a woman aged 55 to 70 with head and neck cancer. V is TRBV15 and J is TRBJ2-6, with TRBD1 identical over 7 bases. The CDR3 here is CATSRGRTGTSGANVLTF. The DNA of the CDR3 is TGTGCCACCAGCAGAGGCCGGACAGGAACCTCTGGGGCCAACGTCCTGACTTTC.